This T cell receptor beta chain came from a study of cytomegalovirus exposure and HLA in healthy donors. Findings and limits, study-wide: Both high specificity and high sensitivity reportedly marked the classifier's diagnosis of cytomegalovirus status.

Germline loops: CDR1 LGHNA, CDR2 YSLEER. Trimming removed 1 base at V and 7 bases at J, with 10 bases between. CDR3 length: 14 residues. Comments on this clone: Its antigen is unknown.

PCR used 60 Vbeta primers and 13 Jbeta primers. TCRdb's table, derived via immunoSEQ multiplex PCR, lists solely in-frame clones and lacks some. The data contain about 180,000 clones, approximately 80% of them singletons. This clonotype was obtained from a woman aged 45-65 years in good health and CMV-seropositive. This chain connects TRBV4-3 to TRBJ2-2; a weak D match, TRBD1 (6 bases). What was sequenced was PBMCs. CDR3 residues: CASSQGTAGGELFF. As DNA, the CDR3 is TGCGCCAGCAGCCAAGGGACAGCCGGCGGGGAGCTGTTTTTT.